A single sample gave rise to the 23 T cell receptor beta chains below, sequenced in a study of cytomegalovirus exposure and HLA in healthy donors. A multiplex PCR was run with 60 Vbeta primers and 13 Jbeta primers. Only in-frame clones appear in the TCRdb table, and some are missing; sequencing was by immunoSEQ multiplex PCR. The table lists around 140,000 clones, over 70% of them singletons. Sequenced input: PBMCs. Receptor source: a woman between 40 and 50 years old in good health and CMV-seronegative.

As DNA, the CDR3 is TGTGCCAGCAGTTACTCCCGAGGAAATCAGCCCCAGCATTTT. Its translation: CASSYSRGNQPQHF. The rearrangement links TRBV6-5 to TRBJ1-5; D not resolved. Trimming took 0 bases from V and 4 from J, leaving 7 bases between them. Looked up from germline, CDR1 is MNHEY and CDR2 is SVGAGI. The CDR3 has 14 residues.

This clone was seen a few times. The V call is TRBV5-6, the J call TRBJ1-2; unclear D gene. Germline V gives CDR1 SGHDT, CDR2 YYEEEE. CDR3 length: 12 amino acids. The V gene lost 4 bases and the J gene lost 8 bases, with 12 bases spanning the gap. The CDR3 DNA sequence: TGTGCCAGCAGCGTAGGACTGGGGGGCTACACCTTC. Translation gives CASSVGLGGYTF.

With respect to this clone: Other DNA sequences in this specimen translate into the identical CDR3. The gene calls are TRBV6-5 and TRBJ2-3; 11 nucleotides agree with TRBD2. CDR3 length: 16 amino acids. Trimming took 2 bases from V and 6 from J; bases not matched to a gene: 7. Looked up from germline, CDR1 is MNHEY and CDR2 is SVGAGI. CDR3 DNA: TGTGCCAGCAGTTACAATCTAGCGGGGGGCCAGGATACGCAGTATTTT. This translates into CASSYNLAGGQDTQYF.

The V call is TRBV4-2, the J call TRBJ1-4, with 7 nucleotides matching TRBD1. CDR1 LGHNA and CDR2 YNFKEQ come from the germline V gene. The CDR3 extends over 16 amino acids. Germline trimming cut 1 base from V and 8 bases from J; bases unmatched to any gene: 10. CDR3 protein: CASSQVTGELEEKLFF. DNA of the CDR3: TGTGCCAGCAGCCAAGTAACAGGGGAATTGGAGGAAAAACTGTTTTTT.

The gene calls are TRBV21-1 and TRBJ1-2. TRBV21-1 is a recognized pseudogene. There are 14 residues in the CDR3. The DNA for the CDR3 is TGTGCCAGCAACCCGGTCCCCGCTAACTATGGCTACACCTTC. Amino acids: CASNPVPANYGYTF.

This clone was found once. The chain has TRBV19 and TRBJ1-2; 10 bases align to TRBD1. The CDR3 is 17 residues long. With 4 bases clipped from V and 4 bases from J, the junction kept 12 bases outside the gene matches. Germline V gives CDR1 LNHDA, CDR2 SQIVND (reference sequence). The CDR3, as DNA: TGTGCCAGTAGTAACCCCGGGACAGGGGCCTACTTCTATGGCTACACCTTC. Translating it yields CASSNPGTGAYFYGYTF.

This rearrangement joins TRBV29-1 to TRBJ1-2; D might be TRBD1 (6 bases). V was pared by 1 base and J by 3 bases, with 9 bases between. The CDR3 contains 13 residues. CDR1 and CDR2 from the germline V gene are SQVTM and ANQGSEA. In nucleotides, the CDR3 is TGCAGCGTTGAAGCCGGACAGCACTATGGCTACACCTTC. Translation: CSVEAGQHYGYTF.

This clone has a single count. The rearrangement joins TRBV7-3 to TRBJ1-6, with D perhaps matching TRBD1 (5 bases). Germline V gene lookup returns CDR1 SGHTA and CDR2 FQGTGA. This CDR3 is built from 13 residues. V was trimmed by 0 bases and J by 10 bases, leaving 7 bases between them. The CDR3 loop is CASSLTDKSPLHF. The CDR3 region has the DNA TGTGCCAGCAGCTTAACGGACAAATCACCCCTCCACTTT. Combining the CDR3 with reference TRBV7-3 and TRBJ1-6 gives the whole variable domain GAGVSQTPSNKVTEKGKYVELRCDPISGHTALYWYRQSLGQGPEFLIYFQGTGAADDSGLPNDRFFAVRPEGSVSTLKIQRTERGDSAVYLCASSLTDKSPLHFGNGTRLTVT.

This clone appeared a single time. CDR3 residues: CASRPPNGGASGYTF. As DNA, the CDR3 is TGTGCCAGCAGACCCCCGAACGGGGGGGCGAGCGGCTACACCTTC. The gene calls are TRBV28 and TRBJ1-2; D is possibly TRBD1 (6 bases). This CDR3 comprises 15 residues. The V and J ends lost 6 bases and 8 bases respectively, with 22 bases between them. The germline V gene has CDR1 MDHEN and CDR2 SYDVKM.

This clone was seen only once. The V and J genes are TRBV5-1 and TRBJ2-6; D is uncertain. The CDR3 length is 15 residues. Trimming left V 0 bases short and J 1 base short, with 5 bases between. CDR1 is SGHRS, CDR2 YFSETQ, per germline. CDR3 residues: CASSLGQSGANVLTF. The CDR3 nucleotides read TGCGCCAGCAGCTTGGGGCAATCTGGGGCCAACGTCCTGACTTTC.

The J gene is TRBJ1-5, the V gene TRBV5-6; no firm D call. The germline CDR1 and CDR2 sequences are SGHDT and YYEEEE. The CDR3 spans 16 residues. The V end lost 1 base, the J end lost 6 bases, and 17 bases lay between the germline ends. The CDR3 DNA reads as TGTGCCAGCAGCTTGAGAGTCTCCGGGAGGTTTCAGCCCCAGCATTTT. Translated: CASSLRVSGRFQPQHF. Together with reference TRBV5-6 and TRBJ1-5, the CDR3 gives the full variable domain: DAGVTQSPTHLIKTRGQQVTLRCSPKSGHDTVSWYQQALGQGPQFIFQYYEEEERQRGNFPDRFSGHQFPNYSSELNVNALLLGDSALYLCASSLRVSGRFQPQHFGDGTRLSIL.

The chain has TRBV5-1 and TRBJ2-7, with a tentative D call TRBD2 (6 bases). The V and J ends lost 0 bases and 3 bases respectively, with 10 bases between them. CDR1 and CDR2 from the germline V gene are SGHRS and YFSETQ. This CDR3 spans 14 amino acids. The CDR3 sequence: CASSLVGRDYEQYF. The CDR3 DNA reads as TGCGCCAGCAGCTTGGTCGGGCGGGACTACGAGCAGTACTTC.

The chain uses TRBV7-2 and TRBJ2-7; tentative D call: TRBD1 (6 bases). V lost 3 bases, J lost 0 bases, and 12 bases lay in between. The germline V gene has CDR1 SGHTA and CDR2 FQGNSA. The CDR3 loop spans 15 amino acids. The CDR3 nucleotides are TGTGCCAGCAGCTTCAACAGGGCCCACTCCTACGAGCAGTACTTC. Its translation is CASSFNRAHSYEQYF. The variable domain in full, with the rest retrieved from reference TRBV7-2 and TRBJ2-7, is GAGVSQSPSNKVTEKGKDVELRCDPISGHTALYWYRQSLGQGLEFLIYFQGNSAPDKSGLPSDRFSAERTGGSVSTLTIQRTQQEDSAVYLCASSFNRAHSYEQYFGPGTRLTVT.

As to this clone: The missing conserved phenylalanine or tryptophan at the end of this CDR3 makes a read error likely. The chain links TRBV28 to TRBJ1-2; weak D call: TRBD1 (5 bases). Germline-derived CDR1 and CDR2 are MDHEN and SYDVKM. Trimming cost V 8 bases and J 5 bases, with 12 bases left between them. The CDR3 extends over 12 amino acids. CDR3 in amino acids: CASGVGGYGYTL. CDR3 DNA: TGTGCCAGCGGGGTTGGGGGGTATGGCTACACCCTC.

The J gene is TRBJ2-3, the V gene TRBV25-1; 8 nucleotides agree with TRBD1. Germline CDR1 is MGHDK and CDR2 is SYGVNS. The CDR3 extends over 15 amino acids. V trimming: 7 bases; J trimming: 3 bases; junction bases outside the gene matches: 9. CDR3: CASTRGLAPTDTQYF. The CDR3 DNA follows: TGTGCCAGCACCAGGGGGCTAGCGCCTACAGATACGCAGTATTTT.

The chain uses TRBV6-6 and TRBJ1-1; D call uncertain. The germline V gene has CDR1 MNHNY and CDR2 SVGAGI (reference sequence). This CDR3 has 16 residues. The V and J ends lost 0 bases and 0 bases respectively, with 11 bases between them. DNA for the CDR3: TGTGCCAGCAGTTACTCGGGCAGCCCAATGAACACTGAAGCTTTCTTT. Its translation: CASSYSGSPMNTEAFF.

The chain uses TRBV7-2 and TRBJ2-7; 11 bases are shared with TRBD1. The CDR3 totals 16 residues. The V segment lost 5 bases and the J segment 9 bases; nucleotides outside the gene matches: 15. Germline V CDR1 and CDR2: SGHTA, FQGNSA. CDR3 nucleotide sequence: TGTGCCAGCAGCGCAACCGTCGGACAGGGGGCGCAGGGGCAGTACTTC. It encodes CASSATVGQGAQGQYF.

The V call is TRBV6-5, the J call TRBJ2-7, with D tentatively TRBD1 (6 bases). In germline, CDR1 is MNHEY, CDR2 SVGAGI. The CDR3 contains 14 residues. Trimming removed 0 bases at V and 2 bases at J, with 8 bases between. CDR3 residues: CASSYSHRAYEQYF. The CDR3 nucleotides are TGTGCCAGCAGTTACTCTCACAGGGCCTACGAGCAGTACTTC.

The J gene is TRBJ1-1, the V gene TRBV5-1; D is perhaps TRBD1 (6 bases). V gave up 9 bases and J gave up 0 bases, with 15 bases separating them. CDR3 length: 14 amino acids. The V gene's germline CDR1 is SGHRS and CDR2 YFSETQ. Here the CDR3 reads CATGQGGMNTEAFF. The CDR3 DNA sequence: TGCGCCACCGGACAAGGGGGAATGAACACTGAAGCTTTCTTT.

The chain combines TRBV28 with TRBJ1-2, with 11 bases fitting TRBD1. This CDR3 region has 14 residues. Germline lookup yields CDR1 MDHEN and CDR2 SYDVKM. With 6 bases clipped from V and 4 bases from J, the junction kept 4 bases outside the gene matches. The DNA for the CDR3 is TGTGCCAGCAGAACCGGGACAGGGGGCTATGGCTACACCTTC. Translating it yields CASRTGTGGYGYTF.

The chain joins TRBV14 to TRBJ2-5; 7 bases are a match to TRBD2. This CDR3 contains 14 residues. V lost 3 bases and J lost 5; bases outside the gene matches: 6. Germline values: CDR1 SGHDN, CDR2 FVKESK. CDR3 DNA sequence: TGTGCCAGCAGCCAGAAGACTAGCCGGGAGACCCAGTACTTC. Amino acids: CASSQKTSRETQYF.

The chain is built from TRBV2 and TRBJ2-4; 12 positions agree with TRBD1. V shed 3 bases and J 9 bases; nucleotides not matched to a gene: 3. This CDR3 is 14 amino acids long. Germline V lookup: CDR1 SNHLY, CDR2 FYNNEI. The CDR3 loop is CASSDGTGGCIQYF. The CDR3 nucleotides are TGTGCCAGCAGTGACGGGACAGGGGGCTGCATTCAGTACTTC. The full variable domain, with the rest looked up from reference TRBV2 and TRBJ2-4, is EPEVTQTPSHQVTQMGQEVILRCVPISNHLYFYWYRQILGQKVEFLVSFYNNEISEKSEIFDDQFSVERPDGSNFTLKIRSTKLEDSAMYFCASSDGTGGCIQYFGAGTRLSVL.

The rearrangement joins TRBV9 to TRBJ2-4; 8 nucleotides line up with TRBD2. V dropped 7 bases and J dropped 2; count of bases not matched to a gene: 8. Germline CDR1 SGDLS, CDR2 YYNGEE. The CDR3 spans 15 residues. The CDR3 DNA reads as TGTGCCAGCGCCCCACGGGAGGGTTCCAAAAACATTCAGTACTTC. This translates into CASAPREGSKNIQYF.